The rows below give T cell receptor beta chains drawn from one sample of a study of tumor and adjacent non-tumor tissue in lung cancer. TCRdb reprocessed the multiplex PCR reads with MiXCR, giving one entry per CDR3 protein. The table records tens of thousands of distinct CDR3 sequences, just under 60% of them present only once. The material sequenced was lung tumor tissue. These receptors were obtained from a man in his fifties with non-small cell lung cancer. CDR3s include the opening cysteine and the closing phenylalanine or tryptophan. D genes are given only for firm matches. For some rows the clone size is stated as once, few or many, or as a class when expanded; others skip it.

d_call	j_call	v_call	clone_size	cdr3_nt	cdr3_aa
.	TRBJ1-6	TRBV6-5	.	TGTGTCAGCGGAGGTCGAGGGTATAATTCACTCCTCCACTTT	CVSGGRGYNSLLHF
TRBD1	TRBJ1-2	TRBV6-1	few	TGTGCCAGCAGTGAAGTGGGACAGGGAGGCTATGACTACACCTTC	CASSEVGQGGYDYTF
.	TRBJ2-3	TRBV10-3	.	TGTGCCATCAGTACCTCCGGTACACAGGAGTTCACAGATACGCGGTATTTT	CAISTSGTQEFTDTRYF
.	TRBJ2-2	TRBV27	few	TGTGCCAGCAGTGATGGACTACCGAACACCGGGGAGCTGTTTTTT	CASSDGLPNTGELFF
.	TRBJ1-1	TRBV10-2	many	TGCGCCAACAGTGAGTCCCCGGACACTGAAGCTTTCTTT	CANSESPDTEAFF
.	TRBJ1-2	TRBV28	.	TGTACCAGCAGTTTAAATTGGGCCAATTATTGCTACACCTTC	CTSSLNWANYCYTF
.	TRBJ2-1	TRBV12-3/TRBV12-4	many	TGTGCCAGCAGTCCGGGGGTTTCTTACAATGAGCAGTTCTTC	CASSPGVSYNEQFF
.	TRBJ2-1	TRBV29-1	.	TGCAGCGTTGAGTCTGATTGGCAGTACAATGAGCACTTCTTC	CSVESDWQYNEHFF
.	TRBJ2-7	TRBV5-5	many	TGTGCCAGCAGCTGGGCGGGGTTCAACGAGCAGTACTTC	CASSWAGFNEQYF
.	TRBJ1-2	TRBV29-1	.	.	CSATQGQGISYGCTF
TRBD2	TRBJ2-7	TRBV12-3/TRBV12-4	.	TGTGCCAGCAGTTCCCAGGTAGCGGGGCTAGATGACCAGTACTTC	CASSSQVAGLDDQYF
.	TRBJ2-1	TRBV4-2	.	TGTGCCAGTAGCCACAGCCTCCGGGATAGTGGCTACAATGAGCAGTTCTTC	CASSHSLRDSGYNEQFF
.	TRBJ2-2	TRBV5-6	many	TGTGCCAGCAGATCACGGGGAAAGTTAAACACCGGGGAGCTGTTTTTT	CASRSRGKLNTGELFF
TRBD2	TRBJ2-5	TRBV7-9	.	TGTGCCAGCAGCTACCGGAGAGGCGGGGGGACCCAGTACTTC	CASSYRRGGGTQYF
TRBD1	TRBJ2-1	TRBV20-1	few	TGCAGTGCTAGAGGGGGGACAGGGGGCGCTTACAATGAGCAGTTCTTC	CSARGGTGGAYNEQFF
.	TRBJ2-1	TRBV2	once	TGTGCCATTTGGGGAGTATCACCCAGATACAATGAGCAGTCCTTC	CAIWGVSPRYNEQSF
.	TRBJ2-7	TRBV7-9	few	TGTGCCAGCAGCTTAGTGGCAGGGGGGAGCTACGAGCAGTACTTC	CASSLVAGGSYEQYF
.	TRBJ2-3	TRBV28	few	TGTGCCACCCGGCTATTCGACGGCACAGATACGCAGTATTTT	CATRLFDGTDTQYF
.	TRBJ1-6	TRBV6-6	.	TGTGCCAGCAGTTACGATGTGACGAGCTCCTATAACTCATCCCTCCACTTT	CASSYDVTSSYNSSLHF
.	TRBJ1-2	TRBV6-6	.	TGTGCCAGAAATTACGACGTACAGGGAGGTGGCTACACCTTC	CARNYDVQGGGYTF
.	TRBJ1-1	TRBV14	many	TGTGCCAGCAGTCCCTTGGGGAACACTGAAGCTTTCTTT	CASSPLGNTEAFF
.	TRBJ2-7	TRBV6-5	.	TGTACCAGTGCCCGGCGGGATGGCTGCGAGCAGTACTTC	CTSARRDGCEQYF
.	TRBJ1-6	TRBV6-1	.	TGTGCCAACTTTTCACGGGGTAATTCACCACTCCACTTT	CANFSRGNSPLHF
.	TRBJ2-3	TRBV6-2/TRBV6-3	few	TGTGCCAGCAGTTACTCGATTGGGCGGAGCACAGATACGCAGTATTTT	CASSYSIGRSTDTQYF
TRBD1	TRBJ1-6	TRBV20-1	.	TGCAGTGCCCAGGGGGCGGGGGGGAATTCACTCCTCCACTTT	CSAQGAGGNSLLHF
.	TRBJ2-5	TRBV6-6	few	TGTGCCAGCAGTTACTACCTAGGGGCAGAGACCCGGTACTTC	CASSYYLGAETRYF
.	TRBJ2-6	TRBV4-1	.	TGCGCCAGCTGCCAAGGCTCAGGGGATGGGGCCAACATCCTGACTTTC	CASCQGSGDGANILTF
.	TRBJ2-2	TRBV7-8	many	TGTGCCAGCAGCCAGAAGAACACCGGGGAGCTGTTTTTT	CASSQKNTGELFF
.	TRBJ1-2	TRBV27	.	TGTGCCAGCAGTTTAATGCCGATCCGCTATGGCTACACCTTC	CASSLMPIRYGYTF
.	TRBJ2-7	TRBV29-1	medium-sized	TGCAGCGTAACAGGACAAAGCTCCTACGAGCAGTACTTC	CSVTGQSSYEQYF
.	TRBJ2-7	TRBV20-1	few	TGCAGTGCTAGAGAAGAGGGCTGGGTCGAGCAGTACTTC	CSAREEGWVEQYF
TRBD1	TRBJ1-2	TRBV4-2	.	TGTGCAAGCAGCCAGGCCAGGGGGATGGGTGGCTACACCTTC	CASSQARGMGGYTF
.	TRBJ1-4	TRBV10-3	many	TGTGCCATCAGGCCTGGGGGCTCGAATGAAAAACTGTTTTTT	CAIRPGGSNEKLFF
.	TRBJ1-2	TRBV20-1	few	TGCAGTGCTAGCCCGGGGTTCGGCTATGGCTACACCTTC	CSASPGFGYGYTF
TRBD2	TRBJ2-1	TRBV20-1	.	TGCAGTGTCACTAGCGGGGGGACCGTGTATGAGGAGTTCTTC	CSVTSGGTVYEEFF
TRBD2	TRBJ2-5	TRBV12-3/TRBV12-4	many	TGTGCCAGCAGCGCGGGGCGGGGGGAAAATGAAGAGACCCAGTACTTC	CASSAGRGENEETQYF